A selection of T cell receptor beta chains follows, all from one sample in a study of T cell responses to AZD1222 COVID-19 vaccine. The repertoire was sequenced with immunoSEQ multiplex PCR; TCRdb's copy has only in-frame clones and lacks some. The sample holds under 200,000 clones; 88% are singletons and the top ten take about 24%. The source material was peripheral blood, sampled 28 days after the second AZD1222 dose. These receptors came from an adult who received the AZD1222 COVID-19 vaccine. The CDR3 runs from the conserved cysteine through the conserved F or W. D genes are given only for firm matches. Clone size is stated in some rows and not others, as once, few, many or a class when expanded.

cdr3_aa cdr3_nt j_call clone_size v_call d_call
CASRRPGQGFEKLFF TGTGCCAGCAGGCGGCCGGGACAGGGTTTTGAAAAACTGTTTTTT TRBJ1-4 - TRBV7-9 TRBD1
CASSFGEGTGELFF TGTGCCAGCAGCTTCGGTGAGGGGACCGGGGAGCTGTTTTTT TRBJ2-2 - TRBV7-9 -
CASSPGQGVQETQYF TGCGCCAGCAGCCCGGGACAGGGGGTTCAAGAGACCCAGTACTTC TRBJ2-5 - TRBV5-1 TRBD1
CASSSGQGNEQFF TGTGCCAGCAGCTCCGGACAGGGCAATGAGCAGTTCTTC TRBJ2-1 once TRBV7-3 TRBD1
CASSSPTGRPTDTQYF TGTGCCAGTAGTTCACCGACAGGCAGACCCACAGATACGCAGTATTTT TRBJ2-3 - TRBV19 -
CASSVQETQYF TGTGCCAGCAGTGTTCAAGAGACCCAGTACTTC TRBJ2-5 - TRBV28 -
CASSESGGSSSYNEQFF TGTGCCAGCAGCGAGAGCGGGGGATCGAGCTCCTACAATGAGCAGTTCTTC TRBJ2-1 - TRBV9 TRBD2
CASSLGQVSPEAFF TGTGCCAGCAGCTTAGGACAGGTTAGCCCTGAAGCTTTCTTT TRBJ1-1 - TRBV7-2 -
CASSADRGSGYTF TGTGCCAGCAGCGCTGACAGGGGAAGCGGCTACACCTTC TRBJ1-2 - TRBV6-5 TRBD1
CASSFTSGSFLEQYF TGTGCCAGCAGCTTTACTAGCGGGAGTTTCCTGGAGCAGTACTTC TRBJ2-7 - TRBV7-2 TRBD2
CASSPGTGRLGNEQYF TGTGCCAGCAGCCCGGGGACAGGCCGCCTCGGGAACGAGCAGTACTTC TRBJ2-7 - TRBV5-4 TRBD1
CATSREREVRGEKLFF TGTGCCACCAGCAGAGAAAGGGAAGTCAGGGGTGAAAAACTGTTTTTT TRBJ1-4 few TRBV15 -
CASSLGTGSTGELFF TGTGCCAGCAGCTTGGGGACAGGGAGCACCGGGGAGCTGTTTTTT TRBJ2-2 - TRBV5-5 TRBD1
CATSRGNSYEQYF TGTGCCACCAGCAGAGGGAACTCCTACGAGCAGTACTTC TRBJ2-7 - TRBV15 -
CASSFGQKKETQYF TGTGCCAGCAGTTTTGGGCAGAAGAAAGAGACCCAGTACTTC TRBJ2-5 - TRBV27 -
CASSGGAGNNEQFF TGCGCCAGCAGCGGCGGCGCTGGCAACAATGAGCAGTTCTTC TRBJ2-1 - TRBV5-1 -
CASSTPQGAYEQYF TGTGCCAGTAGTACCCCGCAGGGGGCCTACGAGCAGTACTTC TRBJ2-7 - TRBV19 TRBD1
CASRSMEAFF TGTGCCAGCAGATCCATGGAAGCTTTCTTT TRBJ1-1 - TRBV28 -
CASSLIDNQPQHF TGTGCCAGCAGCTTAATAGATAATCAGCCCCAGCATTTT TRBJ1-5 - TRBV7-2 -
CASSYSQGANEKLFF TGTGCCAGCAGTTACTCCCAGGGGGCTAATGAAAAACTGTTTTTT TRBJ1-4 - TRBV6-5 TRBD1
CASSLFRQGAYNEQYF TGTGCCAGCAGCTTGTTTCGACAGGGAGCGTATAACGAGCAGTACTTC TRBJ2-7 - TRBV5-6 TRBD1
CASSLAEGDSEKLFF TGTGCCAGCAGCTTAGCAGAGGGGGATAGCGAAAAACTGTTTTTT TRBJ1-4 - TRBV7-9 -
CASSQMGLAGESDTQYF TGTGCCAGCAGCCAAATGGGACTAGCGGGAGAATCTGATACGCAGTATTTT TRBJ2-3 - TRBV3-1/TRBV3-2 TRBD2
CASSMGQGLQPQHF TGTGCCAGCAGCATGGGACAGGGCCTTCAGCCCCAGCATTTT TRBJ1-5 - TRBV9 TRBD1
CATPGTANTGELFF TGTGCCACCCCCGGGACAGCGAACACCGGGGAGCTGTTTTTT TRBJ2-2 - TRBV28 TRBD1
CASSWGSGGTETQYF TGTGCCAGTAGTTGGGGTAGCGGGGGAACCGAGACCCAGTACTTC TRBJ2-5 - TRBV19 TRBD2
CASSQTSGRVNEQFF TGTGCCAGCTCTCAGACTAGCGGGAGGGTAAATGAGCAGTTCTTC TRBJ2-1 - TRBV18 TRBD2